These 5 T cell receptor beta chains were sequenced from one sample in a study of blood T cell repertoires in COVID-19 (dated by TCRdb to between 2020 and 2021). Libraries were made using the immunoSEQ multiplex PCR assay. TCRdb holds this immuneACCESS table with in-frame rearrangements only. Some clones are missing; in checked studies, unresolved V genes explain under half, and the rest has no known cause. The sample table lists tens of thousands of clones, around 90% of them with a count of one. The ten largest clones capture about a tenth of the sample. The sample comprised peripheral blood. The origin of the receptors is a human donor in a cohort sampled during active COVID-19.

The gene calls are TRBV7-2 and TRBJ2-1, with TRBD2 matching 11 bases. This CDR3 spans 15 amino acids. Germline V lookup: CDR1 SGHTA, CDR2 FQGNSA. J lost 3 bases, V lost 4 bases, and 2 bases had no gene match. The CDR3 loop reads CASSSTSGSYNEQFF. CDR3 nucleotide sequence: TGTGCCAGCAGCTCCACTAGCGGGAGCTACAATGAGCAGTTCTTC.

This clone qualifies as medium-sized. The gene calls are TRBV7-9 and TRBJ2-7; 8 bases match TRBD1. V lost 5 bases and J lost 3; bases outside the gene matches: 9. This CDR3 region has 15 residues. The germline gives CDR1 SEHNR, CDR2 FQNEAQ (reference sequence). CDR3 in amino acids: CASSPPGQGVYEQYF. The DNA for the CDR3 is TGTGCCAGCAGCCCCCCTGGACAGGGTGTCTACGAGCAGTACTTC. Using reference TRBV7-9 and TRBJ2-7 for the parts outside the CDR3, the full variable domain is DTGVSQNPRHKITKRGQNVTFRCDPISEHNRLYWYRQTLGQGPEFLTYFQNEAQLEKSRLLSDRFSAERPKGSFSTLEIQRTEQGDSAMYLCASSPPGQGVYEQYFGPGTRLTVT.

The CDR3, as DNA: TGTGCCAGCAGTTCTTATCCTGGCAGGGTGACCTACGAGCAGTACTTC. Amino acids: CASSSYPGRVTYEQYF. The chain links TRBV6-2 or TRBV6-3 to TRBJ2-7; maybe TRBD1 (5 bases). The CDR3 totals 16 residues. Germline loops: CDR1 MNHEY, CDR2 SVGEGT. Trimming removed 4 bases from V and 2 bases from J, with 18 bases in between.

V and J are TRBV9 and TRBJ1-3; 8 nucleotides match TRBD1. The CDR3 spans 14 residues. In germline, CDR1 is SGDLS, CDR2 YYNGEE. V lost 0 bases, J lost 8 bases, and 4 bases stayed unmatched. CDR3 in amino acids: CASSVEVRGHTIYF. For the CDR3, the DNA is TGTGCCAGCAGCGTAGAGGTCAGGGGGCACACCATATATTTT. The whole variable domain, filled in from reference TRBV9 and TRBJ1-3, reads DSGVTQTPKHLITATGQRVTLRCSPRSGDLSVYWYQQSLDQGLQFLIQYYNGEERAKGNILERFSAQQFPDLHSELNLSSLELGDSALYFCASSVEVRGHTIYFGEGSWLTVV.

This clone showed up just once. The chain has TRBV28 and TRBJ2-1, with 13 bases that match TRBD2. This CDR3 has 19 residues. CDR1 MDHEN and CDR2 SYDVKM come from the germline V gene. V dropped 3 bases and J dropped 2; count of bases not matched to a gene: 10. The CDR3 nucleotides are TGTGCCAGCAGTTTGACCGGGACTAGCGGGACCCGAGCCTACAATGAGCAGTTCTTC. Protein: CASSLTGTSGTRAYNEQFF.